This entry lists 30 T cell receptor beta chains sequenced from one sample in a study of molecular identifiers for immune sequencing clone quantification. TCRdb fed the PCR reads into MiXCR, producing one record per CDR3 protein. The sample shows hundreds of thousands of distinct CDR3 sequences, nearly 20% of them seen only once. The sequenced sample consisted of naive CD8+ T cells from blood, with Jurkat cell RNA spiked in. The subset denotes: FACS-sorted CD8+CD4-CCR7+CD45RA+ naive T cells. These receptors were collected from a human donor in good health. Some libraries in this study had Jurkat cell RNA spiked in.

The V call is TRBV21-1, the J call TRBJ1-1. TRBV21-1 is annotated as a pseudogene. The CDR3 is 16 residues long. CDR3 sequence (DNA): TGTGCCAGCAGCAAAGGAGGTAAGGATTCGAACACTGAAGCTTTCTTT. Encoded protein: CASSKGGKDSNTEAFF.

With regard to this clonotype: An end of the junction does not agree with germline; a read error may underlie this. This chain links TRBV12-3 or TRBV12-4 with TRBJ2-1; D is undetermined. The CDR3 sequence is 14 residues long. In DNA form, the CDR3 reads TGTGCCAGCACCTCCGGGCTCTCCGACAATGAGCAGTTCTTC. Its translation: CASTSGLSDNEQFF.

The sample holds a few counts of this clonotype. The chain is built from TRBV19 and TRBJ2-2; 16 bases align to TRBD2. With 3 bases clipped from V and 6 bases from J, the junction kept 10 bases outside the gene matches. The CDR3 extends over 19 amino acids. From germline, CDR1 is LNHDA and CDR2 SQIVND (reference sequence). The CDR3 spells CASSIPGLAGGPDAGELFF. The CDR3 bases are TGTGCCAGTAGTATCCCGGGACTAGCGGGAGGGCCTGACGCCGGGGAGCTGTTTTTT.

In its sample, this clonotype was seen a few times. The chain recombines TRBV6-2 or TRBV6-3 with TRBJ2-1; TRBD1 or TRBD2 may be the D gene (5 bases each). The CDR3 is 16 amino acids. Germline loops: CDR1 MNHEY, CDR2 SVGEGT. Trimming removed 3 bases at V and 10 bases at J, with 22 bases between. The CDR3, as DNA: TGTGCCAGCAGTTATCTGCCCGGACATCCAACGGGGGAGCAGTTCTTC. Amino acid sequence: CASSYLPGHPTGEQFF.

The CDR3 region is CASSVPDSSYNEQFF. Written as DNA, the CDR3 is TGTGCCAGCAGTGTCCCTGACAGCTCCTACAATGAGCAGTTCTTC. The genes are TRBV25-1 and TRBJ2-1; tentative D call: TRBD1 (5 bases). From germline, CDR1 is MGHDK and CDR2 SYGVNS. Trimming stripped 4 bases from V and 0 bases from J, with 10 bases between. This CDR3 is built from 15 residues. The full variable domain, its missing parts supplied by reference TRBV25-1 and TRBJ2-1, is EADIYQTPRYLVIGTGKKITLECSQTMGHDKMYWYQQDPGMELHLIHYSYGVNSTEKGDLSSESTVSRIRTEHFPLTLESARPSHTSQYLCASSVPDSSYNEQFFGPGTRLTVL.

This clonotype was recorded at least ten times. The chain combines TRBV12-3 or TRBV12-4 with TRBJ1-5; 11 nucleotides agree with TRBD1. V lost 6 bases to trimming and J lost 7 bases; unmatched junction nucleotides: 8. The CDR3 has 15 residues. The CDR3: CASSMDRGLGQPQHF. DNA for the CDR3: TGTGCCAGCAGCATGGACAGGGGGCTAGGGCAGCCCCAGCATTTT.

This clonotype showed up many times. The chain carries TRBV7-8 and TRBJ2-1; unclear D gene. This CDR3 is built from 16 residues. The V and J ends lost 5 bases and 0 bases respectively, with 14 bases between them. Germline values: CDR1 SGHVS, CDR2 FQNEAQ. The CDR3 DNA reads TGTGCCAGCAGCCAGTCGCGCGCGAGCTCCTACAATGAGCAGTTCTTC. Its protein product is CASSQSRASSYNEQFF.

This clonotype was seen many times. CDR3 sequence reads: CASSMTVYSYEQYF. DNA for the CDR3: TGTGCCAGTAGTATGACAGTCTACTCCTACGAGCAGTACTTC. The chain couples TRBV19 to TRBJ2-7, with D perhaps matching TRBD1 (5 bases). Per germline, CDR1 LNHDA and CDR2 SQIVND (reference sequence). CDR3 length equals 14 residues. Between the trimmed V and J ends, which lost 3 bases and 0 bases, there was a span of 9 bases.

This sequence joins TRBV6-1 and TRBJ2-5; D is unresolved. The germline V and J ends were trimmed by 8 bases and 4 bases, with 8 bases remaining between them. Germline CDR1 is MNHNS and CDR2 is SASEGT. The CDR3 spans 11 residues. The CDR3 loop is CASPVGETQYF. The DNA for the CDR3 is TGTGCCAGCCCGGTGGGAGAGACCCAGTACTTC.

This clonotype has at least ten counts. V is TRBV11-2 and J is TRBJ2-5; the match to TRBD2 covers 8 bases. There are 14 residues in the CDR3. Germline CDR1 is SGHAT and CDR2 is FQNNGV. J lost 2 bases, V lost 4 bases, and 3 bases had no gene match. CDR3 in amino acids: CASSSAGVQETQYF. The CDR3 DNA reads TGTGCCAGCAGCTCAGCGGGAGTACAAGAGACCCAGTACTTC.

In the case of this clonotype: A single base separates this from a much larger clone, so it may be a read error. This chain joins TRBV27 and TRBJ2-7, with a tentative D call TRBD2 (6 bases). This CDR3 is built from 15 residues. Germline loops: CDR1 MNHEY, CDR2 SMNVEV (reference sequence). The V and J ends lost 6 bases and 2 bases respectively, with 17 bases between them. The CDR3 spells CASRLAGTPAYEQYF. The CDR3 region has the DNA TGTGCCAGCAGATTGGCCGGGACTCCAGCCTACGAGCAGTACTTC.

This sequence joins TRBV4-1 and TRBJ2-5; D may correspond to TRBD1 or TRBD2 (6 bases each). CDR3 length equals 16 residues. Trimming pared 0 bases from V and 4 bases from J, leaving 15 bases between. Germline loops: CDR1 MGHRA, CDR2 YSYEKL. DNA of the CDR3: TGCGCCAGCAGCCAAGATGGAGGGGGTCCGGGAGAGACCCAGTACTTC. Amino acid sequence: CASSQDGGGPGETQYF.

This clonotype was recorded at least ten times. This chain uses TRBV6-6 with TRBJ2-3; tentative D call: TRBD1 (6 bases). The V end was cut by 9 bases, the J end by 6 bases, with 25 bases between. This CDR3 spans 16 amino acids. Germline V gene sequence: CDR1 MNHNY, CDR2 SVGAGI (reference sequence). The CDR3 coding sequence is TGTGCCAGTAATGACTGGGTGGGGGCAAATGGGGATACGCAGTATTTT. Translated: CASNDWVGANGDTQYF.

The V call is TRBV4-3, the J call TRBJ2-1, with 10 bases that match TRBD1. J lost 2 bases, V lost 0 bases, and 7 bases had no gene match. This CDR3 has 18 amino acids. The germline V gene has CDR1 LGHNA and CDR2 YSLEER. The DNA for the CDR3 is TGCGCCAGCAGCCAAGATAGTTCAGGACAGGGGGCCTACAATGAGCAGTTCTTC. Encoded protein: CASSQDSSGQGAYNEQFF.

There are a few counts of this clonotype. The genes are TRBV4-3 and TRBJ1-4, with no clear D. This CDR3 has 15 amino acids. Germline CDR1 and CDR2: LGHNA and YSLEER. Trimming took 4 bases from V and 3 from J, leaving 12 bases between them. The CDR3 bases are TGCGCCAGCAGCCCGTCGACGTTCTCTAATGAAAAACTGTTTTTT. Encoded protein: CASSPSTFSNEKLFF.

This clonotype was seen repeatedly, ten times or more. The rearrangement joins TRBV4-3 to TRBJ2-6, with D perhaps being TRBD1 or TRBD2 (6 bases each). The germline V gene has CDR1 LGHNA and CDR2 YSLEER. V was pared by 4 bases and J by 15 bases, with 19 bases between. CDR3 length: 14 residues. The CDR3 spells CASSPSGGLGDLTF. In nucleotides, the CDR3 is TGCGCCAGCAGCCCTTCTGGGGGGCTGGGGGACCTGACTTTC.

The CDR3 spells CASGHNQGNEKLFF. The CDR3 DNA reads as TGTGCCAGCGGCCACAACCAGGGAAATGAAAAACTGTTTTTT. The chain joins TRBV5-6 to TRBJ1-4, with a weak D call TRBD1 (5 bases). The CDR3 loop spans 14 amino acids. V shed 7 bases and J shed 5 bases, with 15 bases lying between them. The germline V gene has CDR1 SGHDT and CDR2 YYEEEE.

Many counts were recorded for this clonotype. The chain combines TRBV2 with TRBJ2-3; 8 nucleotides line up with TRBD2. The CDR3 covers 14 residues. Germline V gene lookup returns CDR1 SNHLY and CDR2 FYNNEI. Unmatched junction bases numbered 4, after V lost 6 bases and J lost 2 bases. The CDR3 bases are TGTGCCAGCAGCTCGGGGGGGATCACAGATACGCAGTATTTT. Translation: CASSSGGITDTQYF.

The gene calls are TRBV12-3 or TRBV12-4 and TRBJ2-1, with 9 bases lining up with TRBD2. V was clipped by 6 bases and J by 8 bases; unmatched bases: 11. The CDR3 loop spans 15 amino acids. The CDR3 DNA follows: TGTGCCAGCAGACCTGAGCGGGGGGCCATGTATGAGCAGTTCTTC. Protein product: CASRPERGAMYEQFF.

Notes on this clonotype: One base away lies a much larger clone, so this may be a sequencing read error. This sequence joins TRBV7-9 and TRBJ1-1, with TRBD1 matching over 8 bases. The length of the CDR3 is 15 residues. V gave up 5 bases and J gave up 3 bases; unmatched junction bases: 8. The germline V gene has CDR1 SEHNR and CDR2 FQNEAQ (reference sequence). CDR3 loop: CASSEGGQGHTEAFF. DNA of the CDR3: TGTGCCAGCAGCGAAGGCGGACAGGGTCACACTGAAGCTTTCTTT. Full variable domain (missing parts from reference TRBV7-9 and TRBJ1-1): DTGVSQNPRHKITKRGQNVTFRCDPISEHNRLYWYRQTLGQGPEFLTYFQNEAQLEKSRLLSDRFSAERPKGSFSTLEIQRTEQGDSAMYLCASSEGGQGHTEAFFGQGTRLTVV.

This clonotype appeared many times. The CDR3: CASSHGLAGGPADTQYF. CDR3 DNA sequence: TGTGCCAGCAGCCATGGACTAGCGGGAGGGCCGGCAGATACGCAGTATTTT. The chain carries TRBV7-9 and TRBJ2-3; 15 positions agree with TRBD2. The V and J ends lost 5 bases and 4 bases, in that order; junction bases with no gene match: 7. CDR3 size: 17 residues. CDR1 is SEHNR and CDR2 is FQNEAQ in the germline V gene (reference sequence).

With respect to this clonotype: Just one base apart from a much larger clone, this may be a read error. The chain uses TRBV5-6 and TRBJ1-5; D is perhaps TRBD1 (5 bases). Germline V gives CDR1 SGHDT, CDR2 YYEEEE. Trimming stripped 4 bases from V and 4 bases from J, with 12 bases between. The CDR3 is 14 amino acids. This chain's CDR3 is CASSTAGHNQPQHF. CDR3 in DNA: TGTGCCAGCAGCACGGCAGGGCATAATCAGCCCCAGCATTTT.

This clonotype was observed many times. This chain joins TRBV7-9 and TRBJ2-5; D is undetermined. The CDR3 has 14 amino acids. Germline CDR1 is SEHNR and CDR2 is FQNEAQ (reference sequence). Trimming left V 3 bases short and J 1 base short, with 9 bases between. The CDR3 spells CASSFPAVQETQYF. The CDR3 nucleotides read TGTGCCAGCAGCTTCCCGGCGGTCCAAGAGACCCAGTACTTC. Full variable domain (rest looked up from reference TRBV7-9 and TRBJ2-5): DTGVSQNPRHKITKRGQNVTFRCDPISEHNRLYWYRQTLGQGPEFLTYFQNEAQLEKSRLLSDRFSAERPKGSFSTLEIQRTEQGDSAMYLCASSFPAVQETQYFGPGTRLLVL.

Notes on this clonotype: This sequence may be a read error, since a much larger clone differs from it by one base. The V and J genes are TRBV12-5 and TRBJ1-3; D may be TRBD1 (5 bases). CDR3 size: 18 residues. The V end lost 3 bases, the J end lost 2 bases, and 20 bases lay between the germline ends. CDR1 and CDR2 (germline): LGHNT, FRNRAP. Written as DNA, the CDR3 is TGTGCTAGTGGTTTACCAATCTATCCGCGGGGACCTGGAAACACCATATATTTT. Translating it yields CASGLPIYPRGPGNTIYF.

This clonotype has a count of ten or more. The J gene is TRBJ2-5, the V gene TRBV12-3 or TRBV12-4; 7 bases align to TRBD1. The CDR3 sequence is 15 residues long. The J segment lost 2 bases and the V segment lost 5 bases, leaving 8 bases of the junction unmatched. The CDR3 spells CASSIDRARQETQYF. CDR3 nucleotide sequence: TGTGCCAGCAGTATTGACAGGGCCCGACAAGAGACCCAGTACTTC.

The chain links TRBV19 to TRBJ2-6, with TRBD1 matching over 10 bases. The CDR3 is 19 amino acids. Losses at the gene ends were 0 bases for V and 3 bases for J; bases not matched to a gene: 8. The V gene's germline CDR1 is LNHDA and CDR2 SQIVND (reference sequence). This CDR3 is CASSIDWDRGKDGANVLTF. DNA for the CDR3: TGTGCCAGTAGTATAGACTGGGACAGGGGCAAAGATGGGGCCAACGTCCTGACTTTC.

The chain is built from TRBV4-1 and TRBJ1-1, with D possibly being TRBD1 (5 bases). Germline CDR1 and CDR2: MGHRA and YSYEKL. The ends were cut back, 1 base at V and 1 base at J, with 16 bases in the middle. The length of the CDR3 is 17 residues. This chain's CDR3 is CASSQAQRGTANTEAFF. DNA of the CDR3: TGCGCCAGCAGCCAAGCCCAACGCGGGACCGCGAACACTGAAGCTTTCTTT.

This clonotype has a single count. V is TRBV30 and J is TRBJ1-1; maybe TRBD1 (6 bases). Trimming took 4 bases from V and 7 from J, leaving 22 bases between them. Germline CDR1 reads GTSNPN; CDR2 reads SVGIG (reference sequence). There are 15 residues in the CDR3. CDR3 DNA: TGTGCCTGGAACGGACGGGGGGCGCGGGTTGGTGAAGCTTTCTTT. Translation gives CAWNGRGARVGEAFF.

On this clonotype itself: Just one base apart from a much larger clone, this may be a read error. The rearrangement uses TRBV7-2 and TRBJ2-3; perhaps TRBD2 as D (6 bases). The CDR3 contains 14 residues. V lost 1 base and J lost 10, with 15 bases in between. Germline V gene lookup returns CDR1 SGHTA and CDR2 FQGNSA. The CDR3 spells CASSLVVGGDAQYF. The DNA of the CDR3 is TGTGCCAGCAGCTTAGTCGTGGGGGGTGATGCGCAGTATTTT.

This clonotype has ten or more counts. The gene calls are TRBV12-3 or TRBV12-4 and TRBJ2-3; D is uncertain. This CDR3 has 13 amino acids. V was clipped by 5 bases and J by 1 base, with 7 bases between them. The CDR3 region is CASSRLRTDTQYF. CDR3 coding DNA: TGTGCCAGCAGTCGCCTCCGCACAGATACGCAGTATTTT.